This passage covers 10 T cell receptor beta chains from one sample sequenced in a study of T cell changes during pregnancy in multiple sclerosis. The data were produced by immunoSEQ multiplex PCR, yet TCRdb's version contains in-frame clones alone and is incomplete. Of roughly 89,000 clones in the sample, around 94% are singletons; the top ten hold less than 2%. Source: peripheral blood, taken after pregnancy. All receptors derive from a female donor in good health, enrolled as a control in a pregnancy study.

CDR3 region: CASSLGPAGNQPQHF. CDR3 in DNA: TGTGCCAGCAGCTTAGGACCGGCGGGCAATCAGCCCCAGCATTTT. The genes are TRBV7-8 and TRBJ1-5; D unclear. The CDR3 spans 15 residues. V was cut by 1 base and J by 2 bases, with 9 bases left in between. Per germline, CDR1 SGHVS and CDR2 FQNEAQ.

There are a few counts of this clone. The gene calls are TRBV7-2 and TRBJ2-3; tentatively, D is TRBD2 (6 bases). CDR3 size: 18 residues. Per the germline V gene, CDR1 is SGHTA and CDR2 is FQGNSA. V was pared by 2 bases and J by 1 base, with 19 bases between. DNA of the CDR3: TGTGCCAGCAGCTTAAAGCCCCGGAGGGACTTCGGCACAGATACGCAGTATTTT. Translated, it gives CASSLKPRRDFGTDTQYF.

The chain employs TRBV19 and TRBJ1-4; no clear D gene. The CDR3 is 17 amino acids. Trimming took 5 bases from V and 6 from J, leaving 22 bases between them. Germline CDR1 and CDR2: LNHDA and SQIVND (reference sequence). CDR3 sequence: CASSGFTQETSDEKLFF. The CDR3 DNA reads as TGTGCCAGTAGTGGTTTTACCCAGGAAACGTCGGATGAAAAACTGTTTTTT.

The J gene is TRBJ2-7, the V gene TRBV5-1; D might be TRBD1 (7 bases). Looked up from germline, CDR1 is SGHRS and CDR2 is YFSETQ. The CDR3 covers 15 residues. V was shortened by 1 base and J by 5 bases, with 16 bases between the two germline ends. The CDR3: CASSLSGGGVNEQYF. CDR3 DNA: TGCGCCAGCAGCTTGTCAGGAGGGGGCGTCAACGAGCAGTACTTC.

CDR3 sequence reads: CSVGGGSSTDTQYF. The CDR3 coding sequence is TGCAGCGTTGGTGGCGGGAGTTCGACAGATACGCAGTATTTT. This chain uses TRBV29-1 with TRBJ2-3, with 7 bases matching TRBD2. The V and J ends lost 4 bases and 3 bases, in that order; junction bases with no gene match: 7. The V gene's germline CDR1 is SQVTM and CDR2 ANQGSEA. CDR3 length: 14 residues.

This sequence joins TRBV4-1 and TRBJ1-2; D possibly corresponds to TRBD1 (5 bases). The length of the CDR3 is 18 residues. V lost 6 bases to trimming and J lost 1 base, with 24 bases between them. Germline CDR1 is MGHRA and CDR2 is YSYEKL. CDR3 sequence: CASSHRRGRDNFNYGYTF. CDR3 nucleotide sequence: TGCGCCAGCAGTCACCGGAGGGGCAGGGATAATTTTAACTATGGCTACACCTTC.

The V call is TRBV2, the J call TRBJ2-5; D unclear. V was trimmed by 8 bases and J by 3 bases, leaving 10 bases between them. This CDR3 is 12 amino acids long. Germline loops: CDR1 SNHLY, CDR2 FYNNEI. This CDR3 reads CASDTYEETQYF. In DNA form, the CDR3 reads TGTGCCAGCGATACATACGAAGAGACCCAGTACTTC.

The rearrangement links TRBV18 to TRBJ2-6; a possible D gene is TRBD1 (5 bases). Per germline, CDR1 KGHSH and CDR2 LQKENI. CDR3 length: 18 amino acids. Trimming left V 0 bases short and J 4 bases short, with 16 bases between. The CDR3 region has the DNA TGTGCCAGCTCACCACCGTTGGGCAGGGTTACCGGGGCCAACGTCCTGACTTTC. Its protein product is CASSPPLGRVTGANVLTF. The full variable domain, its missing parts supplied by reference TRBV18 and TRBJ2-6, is NAGVMQNPRHLVRRRGQEARLRCSPMKGHSHVYWYRQLPEEGLKFMVYLQKENIIDESGMPKERFSAEFPKEGPSILRIQQVVRGDSAAYFCASSPPLGRVTGANVLTFGAGSRLTVL.

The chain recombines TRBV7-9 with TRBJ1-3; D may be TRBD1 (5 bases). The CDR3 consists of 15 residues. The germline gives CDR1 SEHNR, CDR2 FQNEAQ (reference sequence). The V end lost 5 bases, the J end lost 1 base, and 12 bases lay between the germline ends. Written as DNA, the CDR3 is TGTGCCAGCAGCCATACGGGACTTTCTGGAAACACCATATATTTT. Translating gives CASSHTGLSGNTIYF.

The CDR3 region is CASSLSVSGNTIYF. The DNA of the CDR3 is TGTGCCAGCAGCCTCTCGGTCTCTGGAAACACCATATATTTT. This rearrangement joins TRBV6-5 to TRBJ1-3; no clear D gene. The CDR3 spans 14 residues. CDR1 and CDR2 (germline): MNHEY, SVGAGI. Deletions cut 6 bases from V and 0 bases from J, with 9 bases between.